These T cell receptor beta chains were read from a single sample in a study of T-cell memory formation after mild COVID-19. Each CDR3 protein gets one entry after TCRdb re-called the 5' RACE reads with MiXCR. The sample holds around 190,000 distinct CDR3 sequences, about a fifth seen once. Material: PBMCs or a T cell subset sorted from them (not recorded which). These TCRs come from a man between 18 and 35 years old who had mild COVID-19 (a few samples of this study predate the infection). Cell type and time point are not known. CDR3s include the opening cysteine and the closing phenylalanine or tryptophan. The D gene is left open where the match is weak. Only some rows state a clone size, as once, few, many or a class for expanded clones.

j_call v_call clone_size d_call cdr3_aa cdr3_nt
TRBJ2-7 TRBV6-6 many TRBD1 CASGRDRDYEQYF TGTGCCAGCGGCCGGGACAGGGACTACGAGCAGTACTTC
TRBJ2-2 TRBV2 many NA CASSLQNTGELFF TGTGCCAGCAGTCTACAGAACACCGGGGAGCTGTTTTTT
TRBJ2-3 TRBV7-2 many TRBD2 CASSLVASGGGTDTQYF TGTGCCAGCAGCTTAGTAGCTAGCGGGGGGGGCACAGATACGCAGTATTTT
TRBJ2-1 TRBV18 few NA CASSPPSGMRGYEQFF TGTGCCAGCTCACCACCTTCCGGCATGAGGGGGTATGAGCAGTTCTTC
TRBJ1-1 TRBV7-8 few NA CASSPERANTEAFF TGTGCCAGCAGCCCCGAGAGGGCTAACACTGAAGCTTTCTTT
TRBJ2-7 TRBV2 few NA CASSGQFYEQYF TGTGCCAGTAGTGGACAGTTCTACGAGCAGTACTTC
TRBJ2-5 TRBV18 few NA CASSSGHQGSAETQYF TGTGCCAGCTCATCCGGACACCAAGGGTCCGCAGAGACCCAGTACTTC
TRBJ1-3 TRBV9 NA NA CASSVGDRGTIYF TGTGCCAGCAGCGTAGGAGACCGAGGGACCATATATTTT
TRBJ2-3 TRBV5-1 few NA CASSQGPDSTDTQYF TGCGCCAGCAGTCAAGGGCCGGACTCCACAGATACGCAGTATTTT
TRBJ1-2 TRBV7-9 few TRBD1 CASSFDGTGWDGYTF TGTGCCAGCAGCTTCGACGGGACAGGGTGGGATGGCTACACCTTC
TRBJ1-2 TRBV7-2 NA NA CASSFSTGEGGYTF TGTGCCAGCAGCTTCTCCACGGGGGAGGGTGGCTACACCTTC
TRBJ1-5 TRBV6-5 NA NA CASSYSISGHQPQHF TGTGCCAGCAGTTACTCGATATCAGGGCACCAGCCCCAGCATTTT
TRBJ1-2 TRBV6-5 NA NA CASTKRGVDYGYTF TGTGCCAGCACCAAAAGAGGGGTTGACTATGGCTACACCTTC
TRBJ2-5 TRBV7-8 few NA CASKLRGQGETQYF TGTGCCAGCAAGCTCCGCGGGCAGGGAGAGACCCAGTACTTC
TRBJ2-7 TRBV21-1 NA NA CASSKVNQETNYEQYF TGTGCCAGCAGCAAAGTCAACCAAGAGACTAACTACGAGCAGTACTTC
TRBJ1-1 TRBV12-3/TRBV12-4 NA TRBD1 CASRSGQSNTEAFF TGTGCCAGCAGGTCGGGACAGTCGAACACTGAAGCTTTCTTT
TRBJ1-2 TRBV6-6 few NA CASSYQQGYYGYTF TGTGCCAGCAGTTACCAACAGGGATACTATGGCTACACCTTC
TRBJ1-5 TRBV12-3/TRBV12-4 few NA CASSPQVVSNQPQHF TGTGCCAGCAGTCCTCAAGTCGTTAGCAATCAGCCCCAGCATTTT
TRBJ2-1 TRBV12-3/TRBV12-4 NA NA CASSLSQGISANEQFF TGTGCCAGCAGCCTCTCCCAGGGTATTAGCGCCAATGAGCAGTTCTTC
TRBJ2-7 TRBV6-5 few NA CASSYRGEHEQYF TGTGCCAGCAGTTACAGGGGTGAACACGAGCAGTACTTC
TRBJ2-7 TRBV4-2 few NA CASSQDLVDSYEQYF TGTGCCAGCAGCCAAGATTTGGTAGACTCCTACGAGCAGTACTTC
TRBJ2-5 TRBV5-5 few TRBD2 CASSQAASGDQETQYF TGTGCCAGCAGCCAAGCGGCTAGCGGGGACCAAGAGACCCAGTACTTC
TRBJ1-4 TRBV4-2 NA NA CASSQVGGSNEKLFF TGTGCCAGCAGCCAAGTAGGGGGATCAAATGAAAAACTGTTTTTT
TRBJ2-2 TRBV7-2 NA NA CASSLEGLLNTGELFF TGTGCCAGCAGCTTAGAGGGACTTTTAAACACCGGGGAGCTGTTTTTT
TRBJ2-3 TRBV7-9 few NA CASSEVTDTQYF TGTGCCAGCAGCGAAGTCACAGATACGCAGTATTTT